One T cell receptor (beta chain) is described in this entry. What it binds is not known. This record comes from a study of T cell repertoires in cytomegalovirus infection. Study summary: Matching HLA type, along with CMV infection, was indicated by public TCR beta signatures.

Overall study findings and caveats: The ex vivo response was dominated by HLA-C-restricted CMV-specific TCR beta clonotypes. Adding up the frequency of public TCR beta families identified people who carried CMV plus the relevant HLA.

MiXCR, applied by TCRdb to the reads, yields one record per CDR3 protein. The sample includes about 100,000 distinct CDR3 sequences, 20% to 30% of them seen just once. Germline V gene lookup returns CDR1 SEHNR and CDR2 FQNEAQ (reference sequence). Trimming pared 5 bases from V and 0 bases from J, leaving 11 bases between. This CDR3 is built from 15 residues. The origin of this receptor is a human donor in good health (CMV status not recorded). Some clones in this sample may be carry-over from other donors' samples. Specimen: CD8+ T cells from PBMCs. This chain joins TRBV7-9 and TRBJ1-3; D possibly corresponds to TRBD1 (5 bases). The CDR3 here is CASSGRDYSGNTIYF. The CDR3 nucleotides read TGTGCCAGCAGCGGACGGGACTACTCTGGAAACACCATATATTTT.